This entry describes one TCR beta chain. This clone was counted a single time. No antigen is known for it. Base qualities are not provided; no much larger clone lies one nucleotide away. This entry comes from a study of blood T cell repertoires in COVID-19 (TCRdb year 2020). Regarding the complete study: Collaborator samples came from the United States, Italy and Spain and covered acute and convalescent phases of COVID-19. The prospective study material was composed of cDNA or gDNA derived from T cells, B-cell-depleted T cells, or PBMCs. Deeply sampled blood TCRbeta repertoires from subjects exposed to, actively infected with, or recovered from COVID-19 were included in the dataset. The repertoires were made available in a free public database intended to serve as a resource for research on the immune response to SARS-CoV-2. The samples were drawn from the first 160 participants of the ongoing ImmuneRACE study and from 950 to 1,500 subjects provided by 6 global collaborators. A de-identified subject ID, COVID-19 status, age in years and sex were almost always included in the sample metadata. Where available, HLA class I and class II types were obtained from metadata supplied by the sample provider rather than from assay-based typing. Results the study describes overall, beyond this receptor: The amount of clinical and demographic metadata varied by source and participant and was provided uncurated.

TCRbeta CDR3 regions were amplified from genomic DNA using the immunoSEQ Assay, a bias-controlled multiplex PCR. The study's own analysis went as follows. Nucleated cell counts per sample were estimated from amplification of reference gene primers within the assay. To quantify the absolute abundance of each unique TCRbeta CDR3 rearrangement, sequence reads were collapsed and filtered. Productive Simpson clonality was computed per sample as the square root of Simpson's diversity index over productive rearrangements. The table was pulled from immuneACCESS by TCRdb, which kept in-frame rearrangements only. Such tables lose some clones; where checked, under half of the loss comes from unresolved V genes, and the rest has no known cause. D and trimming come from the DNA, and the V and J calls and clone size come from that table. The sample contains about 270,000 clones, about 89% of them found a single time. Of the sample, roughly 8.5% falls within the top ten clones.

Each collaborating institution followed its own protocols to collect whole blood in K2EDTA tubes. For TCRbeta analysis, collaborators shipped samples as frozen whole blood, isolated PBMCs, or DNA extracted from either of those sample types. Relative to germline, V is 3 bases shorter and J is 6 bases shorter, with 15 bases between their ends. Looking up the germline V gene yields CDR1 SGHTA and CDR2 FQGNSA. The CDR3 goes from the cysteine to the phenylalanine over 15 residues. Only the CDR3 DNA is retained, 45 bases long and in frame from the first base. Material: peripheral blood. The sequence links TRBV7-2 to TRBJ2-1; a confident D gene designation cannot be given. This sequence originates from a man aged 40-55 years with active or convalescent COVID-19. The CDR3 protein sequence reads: CASSFAASGSNEQFF. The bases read TGTGCCAGCAGCTTCGCGGCTAGTGGGTCCAATGAGCAGTTCTTC.